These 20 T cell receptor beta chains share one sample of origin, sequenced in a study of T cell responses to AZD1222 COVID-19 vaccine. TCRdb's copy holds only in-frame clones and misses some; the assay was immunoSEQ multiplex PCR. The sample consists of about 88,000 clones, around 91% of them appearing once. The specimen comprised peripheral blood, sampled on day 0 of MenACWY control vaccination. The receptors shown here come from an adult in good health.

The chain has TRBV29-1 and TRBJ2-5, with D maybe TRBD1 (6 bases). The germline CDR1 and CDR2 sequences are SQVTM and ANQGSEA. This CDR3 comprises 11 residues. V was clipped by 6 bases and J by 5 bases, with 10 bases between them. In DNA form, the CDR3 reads TGCAGCGTCCCGAGGGGGGAGACCCAGTACTTC. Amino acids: CSVPRGETQYF.

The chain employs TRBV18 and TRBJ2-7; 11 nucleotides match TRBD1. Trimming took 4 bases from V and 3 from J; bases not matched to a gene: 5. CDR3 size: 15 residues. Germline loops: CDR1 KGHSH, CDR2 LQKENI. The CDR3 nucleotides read TGTGCCAGCTCACAGGGACAGGGGGGATTCTACGAGCAGTACTTC. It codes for CASSQGQGGFYEQYF.

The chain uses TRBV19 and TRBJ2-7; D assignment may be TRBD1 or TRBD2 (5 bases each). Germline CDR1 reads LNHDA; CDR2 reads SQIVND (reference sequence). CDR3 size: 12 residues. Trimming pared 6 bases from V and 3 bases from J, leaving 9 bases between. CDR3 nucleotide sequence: TGTGCCAGTAGCGGGACCCGCTACGAGCAGTACTTC. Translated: CASSGTRYEQYF.

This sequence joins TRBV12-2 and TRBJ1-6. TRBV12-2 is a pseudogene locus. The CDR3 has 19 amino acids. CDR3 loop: CASRFWGTIMGPPSGRLHF. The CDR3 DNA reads TGTGCAAGTCGATTTTGGGGCACCATAATGGGACCCCCCTCGGGTCGCCTCCACTTT.

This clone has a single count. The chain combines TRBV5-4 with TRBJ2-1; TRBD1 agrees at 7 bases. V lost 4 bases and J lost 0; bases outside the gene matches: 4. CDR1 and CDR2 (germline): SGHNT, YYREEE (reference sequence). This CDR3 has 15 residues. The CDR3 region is CASSLGQNSYNEQFF. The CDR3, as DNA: TGTGCCAGCAGCCTGGGACAGAACTCCTACAATGAGCAGTTCTTC. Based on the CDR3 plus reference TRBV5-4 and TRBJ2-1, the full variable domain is ETGVTQSPTHLIKTRGQQVTLRCSSQSGHNTVSWYQQALGQGPQFIFQYYREEENGRGNFPPRFSGLQFPNYSSELNVNALELDDSALYLCASSLGQNSYNEQFFGPGTRLTVL.

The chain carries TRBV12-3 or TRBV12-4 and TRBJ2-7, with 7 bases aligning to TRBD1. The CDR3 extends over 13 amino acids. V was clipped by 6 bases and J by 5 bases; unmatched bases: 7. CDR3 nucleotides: TGTGCCAGCAGCCGGAGACAGGGCCACGAGCAGTACTTC. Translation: CASSRRQGHEQYF.

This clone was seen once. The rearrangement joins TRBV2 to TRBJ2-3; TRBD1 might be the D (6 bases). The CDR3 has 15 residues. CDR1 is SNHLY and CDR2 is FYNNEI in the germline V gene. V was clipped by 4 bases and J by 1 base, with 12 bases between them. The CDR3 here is CASSGRDTGTDTQYF. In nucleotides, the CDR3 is TGTGCCAGCAGTGGTAGGGACACAGGCACAGATACGCAGTATTTT.

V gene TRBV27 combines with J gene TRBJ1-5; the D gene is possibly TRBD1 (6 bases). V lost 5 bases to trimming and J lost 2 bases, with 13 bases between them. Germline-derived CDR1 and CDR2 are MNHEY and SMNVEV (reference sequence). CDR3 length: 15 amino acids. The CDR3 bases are TGTGCCAGCAGTCAGCAGGGGTTAGGCAATCAGCCCCAGCATTTT. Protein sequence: CASSQQGLGNQPQHF.

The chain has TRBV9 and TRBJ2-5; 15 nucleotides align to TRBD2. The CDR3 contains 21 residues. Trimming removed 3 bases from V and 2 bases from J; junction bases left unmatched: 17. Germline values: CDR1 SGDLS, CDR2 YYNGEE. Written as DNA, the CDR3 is TGTGCCAGCAGCGAGAGACCTCCGGGACTAGCGGGGGGAGCTTTTCAAGAGACCCAGTACTTC. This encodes CASSERPPGLAGGAFQETQYF.

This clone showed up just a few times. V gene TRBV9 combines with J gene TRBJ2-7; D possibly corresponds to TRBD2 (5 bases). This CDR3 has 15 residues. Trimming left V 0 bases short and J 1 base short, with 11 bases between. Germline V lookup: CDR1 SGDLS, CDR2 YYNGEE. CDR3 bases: TGTGCCAGCAGCGTAGATGGTAGCGAGTCCTACGAGCAGTACTTC. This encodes CASSVDGSESYEQYF.

CDR3 nucleotide sequence: TGTGCCAGCAGTGAACCGTATGCTGAAGCTTTCTTT. It specifies CASSEPYAEAFF. The genes are TRBV25-1 and TRBJ1-1, with D unclear. Between the trimmed V and J ends, which lost 2 bases and 6 bases, there was a span of 7 bases. Germline V gene data show CDR1 as MGHDK and CDR2 as SYGVNS. This CDR3 contains 12 residues.

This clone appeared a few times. The CDR3 DNA reads as TGTGCCAGCAGCCTGAGCCTCTCTGGGGCCAACGTCCTGACTTTC. It is translated as CASSLSLSGANVLTF. This rearrangement joins TRBV7-9 to TRBJ2-6; no definite D call. The CDR3 sequence is 15 residues long. Germline CDR1 reads SEHNR; CDR2 reads FQNEAQ (reference sequence). V was cut by 5 bases and J by 0 bases, with 8 bases left in between. Based on the CDR3 plus reference TRBV7-9 and TRBJ2-6, the full variable domain is DTGVSQNPRHKITKRGQNVTFRCDPISEHNRLYWYRQTLGQGPEFLTYFQNEAQLEKSRLLSDRFSAERPKGSFSTLEIQRTEQGDSAMYLCASSLSLSGANVLTFGAGSRLTVL.

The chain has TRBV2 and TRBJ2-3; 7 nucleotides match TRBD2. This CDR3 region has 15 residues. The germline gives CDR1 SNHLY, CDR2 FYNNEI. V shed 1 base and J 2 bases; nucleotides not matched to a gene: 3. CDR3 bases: TGTGCCAGCAGTGAAGGCGGGAGTATCACAGATACGCAGTATTTT. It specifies CASSEGGSITDTQYF.

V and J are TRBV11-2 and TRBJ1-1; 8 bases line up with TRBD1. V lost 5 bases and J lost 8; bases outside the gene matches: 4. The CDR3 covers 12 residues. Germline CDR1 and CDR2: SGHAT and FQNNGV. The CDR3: CASSPWTGEAFF. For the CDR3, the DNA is TGTGCCAGCAGCCCCTGGACAGGGGAAGCTTTCTTT.

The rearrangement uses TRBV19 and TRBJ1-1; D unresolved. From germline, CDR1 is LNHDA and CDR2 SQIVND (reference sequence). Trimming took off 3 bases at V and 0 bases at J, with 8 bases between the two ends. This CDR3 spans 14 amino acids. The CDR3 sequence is CASSMAQLNTEAFF. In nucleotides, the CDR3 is TGTGCCAGTAGTATGGCACAGCTGAACACTGAAGCTTTCTTT.

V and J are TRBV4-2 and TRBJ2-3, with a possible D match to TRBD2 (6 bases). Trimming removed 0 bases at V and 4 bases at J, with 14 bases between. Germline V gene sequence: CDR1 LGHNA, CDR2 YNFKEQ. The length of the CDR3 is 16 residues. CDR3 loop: CASSQDGTWDPDTQYF. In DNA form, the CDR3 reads TGTGCCAGCAGCCAAGATGGGACTTGGGACCCAGATACGCAGTATTTT.

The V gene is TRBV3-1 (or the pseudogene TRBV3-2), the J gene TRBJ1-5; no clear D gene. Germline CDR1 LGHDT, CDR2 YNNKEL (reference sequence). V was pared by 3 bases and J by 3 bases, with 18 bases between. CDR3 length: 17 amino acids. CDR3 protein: CASSHSGKGGSNQPQHF. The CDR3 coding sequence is TGTGCCAGCAGCCATTCAGGTAAAGGCGGGTCCAATCAGCCCCAGCATTTT.

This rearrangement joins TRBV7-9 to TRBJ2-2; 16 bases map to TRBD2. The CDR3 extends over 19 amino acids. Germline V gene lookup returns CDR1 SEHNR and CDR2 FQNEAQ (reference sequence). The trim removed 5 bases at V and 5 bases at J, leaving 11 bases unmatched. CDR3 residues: CASSPGTSGGASGTGELFF. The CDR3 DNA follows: TGTGCCAGCAGCCCCGGGACTAGCGGGGGGGCTAGTGGAACCGGGGAGCTGTTTTTT.

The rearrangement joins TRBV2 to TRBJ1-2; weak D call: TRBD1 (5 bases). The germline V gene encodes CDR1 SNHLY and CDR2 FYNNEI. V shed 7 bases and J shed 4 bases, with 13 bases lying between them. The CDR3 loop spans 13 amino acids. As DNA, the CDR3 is TGTGCCAGCACCGGACTGGGGCCCTATGGCTACACCTTC. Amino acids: CASTGLGPYGYTF.

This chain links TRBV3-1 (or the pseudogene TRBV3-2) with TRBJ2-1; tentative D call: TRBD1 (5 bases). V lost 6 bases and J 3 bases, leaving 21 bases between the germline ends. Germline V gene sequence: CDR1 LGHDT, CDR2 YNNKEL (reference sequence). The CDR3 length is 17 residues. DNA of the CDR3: TGTGCCAGCAGTCGCCGTTTAGGGGCCCCTCTCTACAATGAGCAGTTCTTC. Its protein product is CASSRRLGAPLYNEQFF.